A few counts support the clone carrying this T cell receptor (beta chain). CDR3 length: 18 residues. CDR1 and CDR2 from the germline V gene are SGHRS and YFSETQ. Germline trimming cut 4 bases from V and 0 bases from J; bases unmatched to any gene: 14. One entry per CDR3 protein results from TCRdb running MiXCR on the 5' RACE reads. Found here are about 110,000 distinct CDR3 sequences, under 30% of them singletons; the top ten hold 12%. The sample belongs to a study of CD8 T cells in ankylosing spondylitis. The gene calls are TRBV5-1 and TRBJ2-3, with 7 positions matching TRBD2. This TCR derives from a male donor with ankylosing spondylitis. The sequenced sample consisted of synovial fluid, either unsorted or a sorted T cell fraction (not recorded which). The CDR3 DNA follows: TGCGCCAGCAGCCTCGGTAGCGGGTCCCGGACTAGCACAGATACGCAGTATTTT. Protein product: CASSLGSGSRTSTDTQYF. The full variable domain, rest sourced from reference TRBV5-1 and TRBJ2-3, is KAGVTQTPRYLIKTRGQQVTLSCSPISGHRSVSWYQQTPGQGLQFLFEYFSETQRNKGNFPGRFSGRQFSNSRSEMNVSTLELGDSALYLCASSLGSGSRTSTDTQYFGPGTRLTVL.